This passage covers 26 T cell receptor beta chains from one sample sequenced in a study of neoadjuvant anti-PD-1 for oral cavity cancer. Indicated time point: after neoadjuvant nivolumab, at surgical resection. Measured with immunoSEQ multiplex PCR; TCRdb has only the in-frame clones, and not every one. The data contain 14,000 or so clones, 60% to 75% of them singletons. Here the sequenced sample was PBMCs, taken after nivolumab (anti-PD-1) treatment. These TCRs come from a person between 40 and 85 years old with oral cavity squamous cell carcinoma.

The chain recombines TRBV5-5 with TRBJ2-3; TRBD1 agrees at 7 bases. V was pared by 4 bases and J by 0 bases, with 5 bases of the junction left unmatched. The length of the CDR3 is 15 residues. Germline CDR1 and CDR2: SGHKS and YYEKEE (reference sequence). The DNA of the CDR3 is TGTGCCAGCAGCAGGTCGGGACAGAGCACAGATACGCAGTATTTT. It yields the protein CASSRSGQSTDTQYF.

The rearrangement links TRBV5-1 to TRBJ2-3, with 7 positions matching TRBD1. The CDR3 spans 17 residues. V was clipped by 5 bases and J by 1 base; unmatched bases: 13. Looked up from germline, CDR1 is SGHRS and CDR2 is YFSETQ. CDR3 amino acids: CASRGSIEGGRTDTQYF. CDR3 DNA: TGCGCCAGCAGGGGATCTATAGAAGGGGGCCGCACAGATACGCAGTATTTT.

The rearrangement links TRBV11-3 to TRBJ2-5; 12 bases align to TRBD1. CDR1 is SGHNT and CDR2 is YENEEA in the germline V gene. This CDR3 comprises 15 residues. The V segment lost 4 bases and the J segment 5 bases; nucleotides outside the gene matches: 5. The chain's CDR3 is CASSSGQGARETQYF. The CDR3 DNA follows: TGTGCCAGCAGCTCGGGACAGGGGGCGAGGGAGACCCAGTACTTC.

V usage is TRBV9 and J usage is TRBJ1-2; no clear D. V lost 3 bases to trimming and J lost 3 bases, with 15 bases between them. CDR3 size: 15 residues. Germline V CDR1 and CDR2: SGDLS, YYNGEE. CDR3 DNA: TGTGCCAGCAGCGAGGGTGGAGGCGCGGACTATGGCTACACCTTC. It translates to CASSEGGGADYGYTF. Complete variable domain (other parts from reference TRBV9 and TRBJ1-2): DSGVTQTPKHLITATGQRVTLRCSPRSGDLSVYWYQQSLDQGLQFLIQYYNGEERAKGNILERFSAQQFPDLHSELNLSSLELGDSALYFCASSEGGGADYGYTFGSGTRLTVV.

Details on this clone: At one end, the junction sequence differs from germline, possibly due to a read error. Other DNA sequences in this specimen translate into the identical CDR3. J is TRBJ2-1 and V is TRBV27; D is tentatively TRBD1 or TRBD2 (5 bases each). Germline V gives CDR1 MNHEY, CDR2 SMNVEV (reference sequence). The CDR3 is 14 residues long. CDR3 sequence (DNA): TGTGCTAGCAGCCGAAGTTCAGGGACCAATGAGCAGTTCTTC. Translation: CASSRSSGTNEQFF.

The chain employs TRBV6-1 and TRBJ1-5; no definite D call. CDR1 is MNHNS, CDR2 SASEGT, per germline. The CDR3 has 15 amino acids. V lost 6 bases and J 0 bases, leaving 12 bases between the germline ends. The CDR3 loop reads CASRVQDYSNQPQHF. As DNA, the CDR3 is TGTGCCAGCAGGGTACAAGATTATAGCAATCAGCCCCAGCATTTT.

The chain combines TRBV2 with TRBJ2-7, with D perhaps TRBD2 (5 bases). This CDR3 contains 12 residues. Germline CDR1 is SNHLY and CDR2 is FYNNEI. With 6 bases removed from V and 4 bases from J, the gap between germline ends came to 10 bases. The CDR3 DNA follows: TGTGCCAGCAGGACTCGCGGGTACGAGCAGTACTTC. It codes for CASRTRGYEQYF.

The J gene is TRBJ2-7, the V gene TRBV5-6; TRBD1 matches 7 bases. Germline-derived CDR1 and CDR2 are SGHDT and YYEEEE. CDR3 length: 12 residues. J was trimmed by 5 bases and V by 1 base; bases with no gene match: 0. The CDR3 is CASSLQGDEQYF. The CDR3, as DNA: TGTGCCAGCAGCTTGCAGGGGGACGAGCAGTACTTC.

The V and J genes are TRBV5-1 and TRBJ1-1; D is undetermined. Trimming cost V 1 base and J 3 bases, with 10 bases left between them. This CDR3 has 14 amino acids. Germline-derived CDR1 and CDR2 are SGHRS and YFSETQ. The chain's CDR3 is CASSLLARDTEAFF. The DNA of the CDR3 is TGCGCCAGCAGCTTGCTGGCGAGGGACACTGAAGCTTTCTTT.

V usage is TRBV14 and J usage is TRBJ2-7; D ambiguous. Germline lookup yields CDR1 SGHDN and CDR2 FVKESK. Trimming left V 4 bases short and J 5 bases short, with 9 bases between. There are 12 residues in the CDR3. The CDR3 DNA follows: TGTGCCAGCAGCCGAATCGGGCACGAGCAGTACTTC. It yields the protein CASSRIGHEQYF.

Here the CDR3 reads CASSQGRTGFAKNIQYF. Here the CDR3 DNA reads TGCGCCAGCAGCCAGGGGAGGACAGGTTTCGCCAAAAACATTCAGTACTTC. V usage is TRBV4-1 and J usage is TRBJ2-4, with a possible D match to TRBD1 (7 bases). This CDR3 comprises 17 residues. The germline CDR1 and CDR2 sequences are MGHRA and YSYEKL. V lost 3 bases and J 1 base, leaving 16 bases between the germline ends.

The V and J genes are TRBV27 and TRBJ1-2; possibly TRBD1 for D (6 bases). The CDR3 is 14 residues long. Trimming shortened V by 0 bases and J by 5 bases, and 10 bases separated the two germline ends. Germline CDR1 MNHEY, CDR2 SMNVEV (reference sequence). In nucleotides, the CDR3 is TGTGCCAGCAGTTTATCGGGACAAACTTATGGCTACACCTTC. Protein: CASSLSGQTYGYTF.

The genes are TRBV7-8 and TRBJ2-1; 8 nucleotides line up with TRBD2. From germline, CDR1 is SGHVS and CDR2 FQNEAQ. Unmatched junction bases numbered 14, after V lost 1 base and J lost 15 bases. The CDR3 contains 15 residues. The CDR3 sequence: CASSLVRVGGAFRFF. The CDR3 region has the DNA TGTGCCAGCAGCTTAGTTCGCGTCGGGGGGGCCTTTCGGTTCTTC.

CDR3 region: CAISESGGPGELFF. CDR3 in DNA: TGTGCCATCAGTGAGTCGGGGGGACCCGGGGAGCTGTTTTTT. The chain is built from TRBV10-3 and TRBJ2-2, with D maybe TRBD2 (6 bases). From germline, CDR1 is ENHRY and CDR2 SYGVKD. This CDR3 has 14 residues. Trimming removed 0 bases at V and 6 bases at J, with 8 bases between.

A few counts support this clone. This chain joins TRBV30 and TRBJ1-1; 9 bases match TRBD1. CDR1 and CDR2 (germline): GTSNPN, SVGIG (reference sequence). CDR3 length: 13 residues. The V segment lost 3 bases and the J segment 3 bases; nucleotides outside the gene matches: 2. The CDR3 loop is CAWRGQGYTEAFF. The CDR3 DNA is TGTGCCTGGAGGGGACAGGGTTACACTGAAGCTTTCTTT.

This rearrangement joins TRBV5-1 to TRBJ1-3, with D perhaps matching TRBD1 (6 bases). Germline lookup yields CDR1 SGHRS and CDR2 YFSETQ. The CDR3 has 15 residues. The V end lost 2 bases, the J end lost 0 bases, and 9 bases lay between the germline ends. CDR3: CASSFGGLSGNTIYF. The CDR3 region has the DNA TGCGCCAGCAGCTTCGGGGGCCTCTCTGGAAACACCATATATTTT.

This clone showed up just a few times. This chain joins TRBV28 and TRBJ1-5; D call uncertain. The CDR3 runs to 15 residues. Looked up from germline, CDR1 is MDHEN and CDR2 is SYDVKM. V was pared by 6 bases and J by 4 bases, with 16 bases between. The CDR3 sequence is CASRSREYGNQPQHF. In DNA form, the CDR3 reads TGTGCCAGCAGGTCTAGGGAGTATGGGAATCAGCCCCAGCATTTT.

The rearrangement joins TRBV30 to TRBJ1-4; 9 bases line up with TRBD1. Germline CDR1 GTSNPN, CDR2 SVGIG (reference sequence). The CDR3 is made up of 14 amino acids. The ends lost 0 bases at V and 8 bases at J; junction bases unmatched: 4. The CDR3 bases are TGTGCCTGGAGTGTGGGACAGGGTCGGGAAAAACTGTTTTTT. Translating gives CAWSVGQGREKLFF.

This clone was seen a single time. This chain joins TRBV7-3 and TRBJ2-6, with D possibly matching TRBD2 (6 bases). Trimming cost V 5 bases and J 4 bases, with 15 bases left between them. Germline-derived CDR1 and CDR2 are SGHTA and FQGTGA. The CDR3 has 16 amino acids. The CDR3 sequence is CASSLNAGLGANVLTF. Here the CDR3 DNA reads TGTGCCAGCAGCCTTAATGCGGGGCTCGGGGCCAACGTCCTGACTTTC.

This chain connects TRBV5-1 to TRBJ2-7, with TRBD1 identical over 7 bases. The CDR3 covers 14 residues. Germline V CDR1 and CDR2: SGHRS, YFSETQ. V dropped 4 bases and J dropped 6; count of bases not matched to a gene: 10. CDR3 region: CASSADRVSSEQYF. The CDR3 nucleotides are TGCGCCAGCAGCGCCGACAGGGTTTCAAGCGAGCAGTACTTC.

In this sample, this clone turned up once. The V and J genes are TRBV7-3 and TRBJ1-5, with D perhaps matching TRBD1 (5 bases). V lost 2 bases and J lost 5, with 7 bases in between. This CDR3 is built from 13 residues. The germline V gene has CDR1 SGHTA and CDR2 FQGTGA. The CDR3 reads CASSLLGDQPQHF. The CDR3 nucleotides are TGTGCCAGCAGCTTATTAGGGGATCAGCCCCAGCATTTT.

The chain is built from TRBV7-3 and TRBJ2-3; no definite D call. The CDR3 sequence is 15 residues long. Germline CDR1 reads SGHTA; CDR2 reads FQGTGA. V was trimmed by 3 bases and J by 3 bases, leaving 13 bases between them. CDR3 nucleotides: TGTGCCAGCAGCTTTGGCGGTCGGGTGACAGATACGCAGTATTTT. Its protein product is CASSFGGRVTDTQYF.

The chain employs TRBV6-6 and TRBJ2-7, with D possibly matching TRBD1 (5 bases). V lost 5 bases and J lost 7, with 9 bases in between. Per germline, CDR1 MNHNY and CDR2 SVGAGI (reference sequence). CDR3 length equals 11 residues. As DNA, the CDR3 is TGTGCCAGCAGTGGTAAGGGGGAGCAGTACTTC. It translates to CASSGKGEQYF.

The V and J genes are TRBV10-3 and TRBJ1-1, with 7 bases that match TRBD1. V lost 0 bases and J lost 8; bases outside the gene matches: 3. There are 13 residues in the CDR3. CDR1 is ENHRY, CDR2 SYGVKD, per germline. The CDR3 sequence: CAISESLDREAFF. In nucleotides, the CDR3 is TGTGCCATCAGTGAGTCTTTGGACAGGGAAGCTTTCTTT.

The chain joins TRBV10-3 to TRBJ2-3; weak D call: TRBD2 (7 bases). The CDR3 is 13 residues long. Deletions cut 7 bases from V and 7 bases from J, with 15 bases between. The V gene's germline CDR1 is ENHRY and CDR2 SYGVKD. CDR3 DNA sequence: TGTGCCATCACCCCCGGGGGGCGCAATACGCAGTATTTT. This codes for CAITPGGRNTQYF.

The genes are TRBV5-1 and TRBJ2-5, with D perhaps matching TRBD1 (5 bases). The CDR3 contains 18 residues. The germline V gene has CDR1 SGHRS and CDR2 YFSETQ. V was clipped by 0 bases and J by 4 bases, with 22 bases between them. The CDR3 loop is CASSLVGRATNLGETQYF. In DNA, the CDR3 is TGCGCCAGCAGCTTGGTGGGCAGGGCTACTAATTTGGGAGAGACCCAGTACTTC. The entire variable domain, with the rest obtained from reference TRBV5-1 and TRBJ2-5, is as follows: KAGVTQTPRYLIKTRGQQVTLSCSPISGHRSVSWYQQTPGQGLQFLFEYFSETQRNKGNFPGRFSGRQFSNSRSEMNVSTLELGDSALYLCASSLVGRATNLGETQYFGPGTRLLVL.